The clone carrying this TCR beta chain was recorded once. This specimen belongs to a study of blood T cell repertoires in COVID-19. The CDR3 loop spans 15 amino acids. Under the authors' procedure: Reference gene primer amplification gave nucleated cell count estimates. The repertoire was sequenced with immunoSEQ multiplex PCR; TCRdb's copy has only in-frame clones and lacks some. V and J calls and clone size come straight from that table; D and trimming were deduced from the DNA. The profile covers about 180,000 clones, with 80% to 85% appearing a single time and 13% to 15% taken by the ten largest.

The rearrangement joins TRBV21-1 to TRBJ1-1. TRBV21-1 is marked as a pseudogene. This receptor was identified in a man aged 18-30 years with active or convalescent COVID-19. The material sequenced was peripheral blood. The CDR3 loop is CASSKGGDWNTEAFF. The CDR3 bases are TGTGCCAGCAGCAAGGGGGGAGATTGGAACACTGAAGCTTTCTTT.